This T cell receptor (beta chain) originates from a study of patients and donors after allogeneic stem cell transplantation. TCRdb re-called the RT-PCR reads with MiXCR, one entry per CDR3 protein. The sample shows 410,000 or so distinct CDR3 sequences, approximately 16% of them seen only once. Germline CDR1 SGHNT, CDR2 YYREEE (reference sequence). The V end was cut by 4 bases, the J end by 2 bases, with 12 bases between. The CDR3 totals 15 residues. The chain employs TRBV5-4 and TRBJ2-2, with D possibly matching TRBD2 (5 bases). The TCR was taken from a human donor who was either an allogeneic HSCT recipient or a stem cell or donor lymphocyte infusion donor (not recorded which). It is not recorded whose cells these are; they may come from a transplant donor. The sequenced sample was blood, either unsorted or a sorted T cell fraction (not recorded which). CDR3 sequence: CASSRWASNTGELFF. CDR3 DNA sequence: TGTGCCAGCAGCCGGTGGGCTAGCAACACCGGGGAGCTGTTTTTT.